Only one count was recorded for the clone carrying this T cell receptor (beta chain). The target antigen is unknown. The data stem from a study of T cell responses to AZD1222 COVID-19 vaccine. Whole-study findings and limits: Donor demographics were predominantly white British with a female majority; clonal diversity may be underestimated.

Sequencing used immunoSEQ multiplex PCR; TCRdb keeps in-frame clones, though not all of them. The sample has around 140,000 clones, 92% seen once; the top ten hold approximately 5.4%. V lost 10 bases, J lost 7 bases, and 17 bases lay in between. The CDR3 covers 13 residues. The V gene's germline CDR1 is LNHDA and CDR2 SQIVND (reference sequence). Here the sequenced sample was peripheral blood, taken on day 0 of AZD1222 vaccination. The source is an adult in good health. This chain connects TRBV19 to TRBJ2-1, with D maybe TRBD2 (5 bases). CDR3 DNA: TGTGCCACCGCAGTCGGGGAGTCGAATGAGCAGTTCTTC. Translating it yields CATAVGESNEQFF.